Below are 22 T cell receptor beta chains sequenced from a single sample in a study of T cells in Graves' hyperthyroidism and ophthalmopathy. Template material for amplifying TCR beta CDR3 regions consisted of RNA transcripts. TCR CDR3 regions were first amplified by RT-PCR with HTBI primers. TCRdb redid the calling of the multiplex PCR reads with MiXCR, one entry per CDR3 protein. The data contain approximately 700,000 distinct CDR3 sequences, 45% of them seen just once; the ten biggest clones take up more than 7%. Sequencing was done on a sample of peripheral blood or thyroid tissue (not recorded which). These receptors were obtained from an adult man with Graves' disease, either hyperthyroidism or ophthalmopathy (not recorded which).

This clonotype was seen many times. The CDR3 nucleotides read TGCAGCGTACAGTATAGCAATCAGCCCCAGCATTTT. This codes for CSVQYSNQPQHF. This sequence joins TRBV29-1 and TRBJ1-5; no firm D call. The CDR3 covers 12 residues. The ends were cut back, 6 bases at V and 0 bases at J, with 6 bases in the middle. Germline CDR1 and CDR2: SQVTM and ANQGSEA.

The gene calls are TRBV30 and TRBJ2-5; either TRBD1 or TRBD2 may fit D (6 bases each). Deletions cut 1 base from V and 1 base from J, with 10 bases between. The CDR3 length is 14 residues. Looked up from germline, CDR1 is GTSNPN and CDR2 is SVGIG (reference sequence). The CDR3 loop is CAWSGGGPQETQYF. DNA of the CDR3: TGTGCCTGGAGTGGTGGGGGGCCCCAAGAGACCCAGTACTTC.

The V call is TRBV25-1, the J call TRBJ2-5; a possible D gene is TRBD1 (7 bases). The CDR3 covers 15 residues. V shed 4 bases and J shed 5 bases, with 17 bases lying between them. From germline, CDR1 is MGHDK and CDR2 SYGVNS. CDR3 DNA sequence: TGTGCCAGCAGTGCTAGAGGAGGGGGCGTGGAGACCCAGTACTTC. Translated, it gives CASSARGGGVETQYF.

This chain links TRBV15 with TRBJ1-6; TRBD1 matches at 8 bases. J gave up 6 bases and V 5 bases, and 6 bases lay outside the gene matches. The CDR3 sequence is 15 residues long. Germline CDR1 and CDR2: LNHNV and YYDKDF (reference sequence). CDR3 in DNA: TGTGCCACCAGCGCGACAGGGGCTATTAATTCACCCCTCCACTTT. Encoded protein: CATSATGAINSPLHF.

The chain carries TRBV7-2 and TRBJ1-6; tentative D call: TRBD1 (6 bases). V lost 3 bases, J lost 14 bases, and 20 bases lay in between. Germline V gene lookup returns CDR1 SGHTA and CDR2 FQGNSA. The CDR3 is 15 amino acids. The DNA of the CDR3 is TGTGCCAGCAGCTTGGACAGTTTCCTAGTTGCAGCCCTCCACTTT. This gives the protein CASSLDSFLVAALHF.

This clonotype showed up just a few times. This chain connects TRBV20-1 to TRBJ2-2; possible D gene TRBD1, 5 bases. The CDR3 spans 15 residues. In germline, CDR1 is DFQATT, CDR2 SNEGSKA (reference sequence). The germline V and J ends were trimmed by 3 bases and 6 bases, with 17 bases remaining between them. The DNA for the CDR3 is TGCAGTGCTAGTCCCAACTCAGACAGCGCCGGGGAGCTGTTTTTT. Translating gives CSASPNSDSAGELFF.

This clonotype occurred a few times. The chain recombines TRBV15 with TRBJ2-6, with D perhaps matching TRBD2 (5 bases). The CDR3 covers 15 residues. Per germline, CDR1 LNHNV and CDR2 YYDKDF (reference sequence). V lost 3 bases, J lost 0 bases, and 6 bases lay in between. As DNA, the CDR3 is TGTGCCACCAGCAGCGGGGTCTCTGGGGCCAACGTCCTGACTTTC. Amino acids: CATSSGVSGANVLTF.

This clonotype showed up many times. The CDR3 nucleotides read TGTGCCAGCAGCATCCAGGGATATAGCAATCAGCCCCAGCATTTT. Translated, it gives CASSIQGYSNQPQHF. The chain combines TRBV5-8 with TRBJ1-5; D is possibly TRBD1 (5 bases). V gave up 4 bases and J gave up 0 bases, with 11 bases separating them. There are 15 residues in the CDR3. Germline values: CDR1 SGHTS, CDR2 YDEGEE.

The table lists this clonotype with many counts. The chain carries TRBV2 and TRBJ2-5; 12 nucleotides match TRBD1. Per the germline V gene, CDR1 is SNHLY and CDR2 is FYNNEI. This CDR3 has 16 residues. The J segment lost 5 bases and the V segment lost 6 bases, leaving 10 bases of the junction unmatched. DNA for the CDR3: TGTGCCAGCAGGCGACCGGGACAGGGGGCGGGTGAGACCCAGTACTTC. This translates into CASRRPGQGAGETQYF.

The CDR3 is CAIRSAGSTDTQYF. DNA of the CDR3: TGTGCCATCAGGTCGGCGGGTAGCACAGATACGCAGTATTTT. The V gene is TRBV10-3, the J gene TRBJ2-3; D is perhaps TRBD2 (5 bases). The CDR3 runs 14 residues. Germline assignment: CDR1 ENHRY and CDR2 SYGVKD. Trimming left V 6 bases short and J 0 bases short, with 10 bases between.

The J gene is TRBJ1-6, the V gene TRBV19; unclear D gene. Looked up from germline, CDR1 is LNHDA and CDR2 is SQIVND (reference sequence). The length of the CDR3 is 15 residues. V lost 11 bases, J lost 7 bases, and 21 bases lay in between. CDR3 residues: CAWRLRGVRNSPLHF. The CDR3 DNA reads TGTGCCTGGAGACTTCGGGGTGTTCGGAATTCACCCCTCCACTTT.

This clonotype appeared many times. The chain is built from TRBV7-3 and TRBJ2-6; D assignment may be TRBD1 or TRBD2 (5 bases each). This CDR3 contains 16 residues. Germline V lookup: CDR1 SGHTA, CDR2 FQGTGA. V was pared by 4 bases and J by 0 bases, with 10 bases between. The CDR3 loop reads CASSSGPNSGANVLTF. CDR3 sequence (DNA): TGTGCCAGCAGCTCGGGACCGAACTCTGGGGCCAACGTCCTGACTTTC.

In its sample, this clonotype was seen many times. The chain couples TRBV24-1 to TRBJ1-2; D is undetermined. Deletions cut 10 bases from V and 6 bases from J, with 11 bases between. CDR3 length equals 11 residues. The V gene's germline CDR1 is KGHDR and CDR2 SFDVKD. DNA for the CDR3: TGTGCCACTGAAGGCGGCGATGGCTACACCTTC. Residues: CATEGGDGYTF.

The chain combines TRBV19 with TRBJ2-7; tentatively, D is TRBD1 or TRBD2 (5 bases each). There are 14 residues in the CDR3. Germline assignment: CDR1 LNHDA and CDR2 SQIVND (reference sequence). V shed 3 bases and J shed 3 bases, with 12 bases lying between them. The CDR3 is CASSIGTPNYEQYF. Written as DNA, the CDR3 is TGTGCCAGTAGTATCGGGACGCCAAACTACGAGCAGTACTTC.

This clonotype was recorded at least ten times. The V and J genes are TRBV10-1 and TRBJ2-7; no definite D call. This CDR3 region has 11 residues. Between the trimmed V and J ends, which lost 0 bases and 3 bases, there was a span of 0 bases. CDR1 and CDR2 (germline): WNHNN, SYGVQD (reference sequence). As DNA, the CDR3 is TGCGCCAGCAGTGAGTCCTACGAGCAGTACTTC. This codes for CASSESYEQYF.

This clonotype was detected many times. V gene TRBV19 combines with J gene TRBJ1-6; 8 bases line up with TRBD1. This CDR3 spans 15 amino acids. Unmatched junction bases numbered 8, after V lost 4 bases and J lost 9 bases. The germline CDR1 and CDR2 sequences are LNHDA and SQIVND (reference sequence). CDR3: CASSTLLTGGSPLHF. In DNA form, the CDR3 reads TGTGCCAGTAGTACCCTCCTTACAGGGGGTTCACCCCTCCACTTT.

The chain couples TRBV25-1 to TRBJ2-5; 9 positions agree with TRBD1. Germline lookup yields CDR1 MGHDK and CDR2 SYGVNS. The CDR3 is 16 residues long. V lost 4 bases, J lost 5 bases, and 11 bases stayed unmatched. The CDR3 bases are TGTGCCAGCAGTGTCGCCGGGACAGGGTACGGCGAGACCCAGTACTTC. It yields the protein CASSVAGTGYGETQYF.

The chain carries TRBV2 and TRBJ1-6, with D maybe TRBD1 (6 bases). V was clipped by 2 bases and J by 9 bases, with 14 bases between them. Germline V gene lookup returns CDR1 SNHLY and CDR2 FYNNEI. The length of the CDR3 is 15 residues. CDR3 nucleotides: TGTGCCAGCAGTGAATTGGGGGGCATTGGTTCACCCCTCCACTTT. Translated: CASSELGGIGSPLHF. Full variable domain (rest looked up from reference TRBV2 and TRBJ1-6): EPEVTQTPSHQVTQMGQEVILRCVPISNHLYFYWYRQILGQKVEFLVSFYNNEISEKSEIFDDQFSVERPDGSNFTLKIRSTKLEDSAMYFCASSELGGIGSPLHFGNGTRLTVT.

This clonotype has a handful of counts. The CDR3 DNA is TGTGCCAGCAGCTTCGGCAGGGATAATTCACCCCTCCACTTT. Translating it yields CASSFGRDNSPLHF. J is TRBJ1-6 and V is TRBV5-4; D may be TRBD1 (5 bases). Germline-derived CDR1 and CDR2 are SGHNT and YYREEE (reference sequence). V lost 2 bases and J lost 5, with 8 bases in between. There are 14 residues in the CDR3.

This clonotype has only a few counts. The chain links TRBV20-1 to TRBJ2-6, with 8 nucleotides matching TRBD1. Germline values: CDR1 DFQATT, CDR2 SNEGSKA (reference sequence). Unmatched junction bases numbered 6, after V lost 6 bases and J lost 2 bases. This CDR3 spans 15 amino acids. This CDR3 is CSASGGSTGANVLTF. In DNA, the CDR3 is TGCAGTGCATCAGGGGGCAGCACTGGGGCCAACGTCCTGACTTTC.

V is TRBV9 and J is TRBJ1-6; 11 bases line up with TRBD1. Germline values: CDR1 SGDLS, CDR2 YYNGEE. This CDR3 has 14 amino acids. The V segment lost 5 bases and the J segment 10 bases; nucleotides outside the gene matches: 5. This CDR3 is CASRGTGGWSPLHF. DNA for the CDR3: TGTGCCAGCAGAGGGACAGGGGGGTGGTCACCCCTCCACTTT.

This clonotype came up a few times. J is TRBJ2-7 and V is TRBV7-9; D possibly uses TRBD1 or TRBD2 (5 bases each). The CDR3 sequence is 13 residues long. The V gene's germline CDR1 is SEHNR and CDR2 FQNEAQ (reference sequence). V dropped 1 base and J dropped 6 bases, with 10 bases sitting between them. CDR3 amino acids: CASSLVFGTEQYF. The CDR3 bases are TGTGCCAGCAGCTTAGTATTTGGGACCGAGCAGTACTTC.